This T cell receptor beta chain came from a study of shared clonotypes between healthy human individuals. Notes on the study in general: With a few donors compared, around 5.4% of naive CD4 clonotypes were shared.

Every donor was a Caucasian adult from Nashville, Tennessee. Deep-level assay runs were performed. Method: immunoSEQ multiplex PCR; TCRdb's copy keeps in-frame clones and lacks some. The profile shows millions of clones, around 94% of them singletons. CDR1 is SGHTA, CDR2 FQGNSA, per germline. V shed 5 bases and J shed 2 bases, with 12 bases lying between them. This CDR3 spans 14 amino acids. This clone has a single count. The antigen is unknown. Sequenced material: naive CD4+ T cells sorted from blood. Subset described: CD45RA+ positively selected. This chain connects TRBV7-2 to TRBJ1-2; no clear D gene. The clonotype was recovered from a man between 18 and 35 years old in good health. The CDR3 sequence: CASSLPLINYGYTF. For the CDR3, the DNA is TGTGCCAGCAGCCTGCCATTAATAAACTATGGCTACACCTTC.